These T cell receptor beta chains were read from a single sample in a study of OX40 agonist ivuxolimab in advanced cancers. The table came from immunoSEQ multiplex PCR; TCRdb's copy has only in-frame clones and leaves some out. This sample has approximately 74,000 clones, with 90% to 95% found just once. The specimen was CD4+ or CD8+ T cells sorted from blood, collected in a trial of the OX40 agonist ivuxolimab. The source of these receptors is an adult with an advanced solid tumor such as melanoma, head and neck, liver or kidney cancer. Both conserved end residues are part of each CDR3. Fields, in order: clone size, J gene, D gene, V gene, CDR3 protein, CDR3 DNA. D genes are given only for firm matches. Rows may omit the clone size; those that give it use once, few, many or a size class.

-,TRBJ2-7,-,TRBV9,CASSETGDNKAYEQYF,TGTGCCAGCAGCGAAACCGGGGACAACAAAGCCTACGAGCAGTACTTC
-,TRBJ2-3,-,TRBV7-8,CASSFPHSTDTQYF,TGTGCCAGCAGCTTTCCCCACTCCACAGATACGCAGTATTTT
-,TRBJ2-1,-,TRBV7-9,CASRPLANEQFF,TGTGCCAGCCGTCCCTTGGCGAATGAGCAGTTCTTC
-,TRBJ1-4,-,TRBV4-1,CASSPPGKATNEKLFF,TGCGCCAGCAGCCCCCCGGGGAAAGCGACTAATGAAAAACTGTTTTTT
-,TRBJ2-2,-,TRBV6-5,CASHGGTGELFF,TGTGCCAGCCACGGAGGCACCGGGGAGCTGTTTTTT
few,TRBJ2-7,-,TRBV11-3,CASSFGSTYEQYF,TGTGCCAGCAGCTTCGGGAGCACCTACGAGCAGTACTTC
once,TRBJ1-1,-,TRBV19,CASSQGNTEAFF,TGTGCCAGTAGTCAGGGGAACACTGAAGCTTTCTTT
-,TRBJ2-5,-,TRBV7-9,CASSLDRDQETQYF,TGTGCCAGCAGCTTAGACCGGGATCAAGAGACCCAGTACTTC
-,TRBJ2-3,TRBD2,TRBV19,CAILTSGITDTQYF,TGTGCCATCTTGACTAGCGGGATCACAGATACGCAGTATTTT
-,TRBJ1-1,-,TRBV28,CASSAGDATEAFF,TGTGCCAGCAGCGCAGGGGACGCCACTGAAGCTTTCTTT
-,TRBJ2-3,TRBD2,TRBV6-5,CASSYGAGGADTQYF,TGTGCCAGCAGTTACGGCGCGGGAGGCGCAGATACGCAGTATTTT
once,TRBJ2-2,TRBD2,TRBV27,CASRIAGGGTGELFF,TGTGCCAGCAGAATAGCGGGAGGGGGTACCGGGGAGCTGTTTTTT
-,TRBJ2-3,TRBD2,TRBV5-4,CASHKTSGATDTQYF,TGTGCCAGCCATAAGACTAGCGGGGCTACAGATACGCAGTATTTT
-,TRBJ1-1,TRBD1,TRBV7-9,CASSLDGTVNTEAFF,TGTGCCAGCAGCTTAGACGGGACAGTGAACACTGAAGCTTTCTTT
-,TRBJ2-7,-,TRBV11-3,CASSSGTVYEQYF,TGTGCCAGCAGCTCAGGGACGGTCTACGAGCAGTACTTC
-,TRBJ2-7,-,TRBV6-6,CASSLYSVGRDEQYF,TGTGCCAGCAGTCTCTATTCGGTGGGGCGGGACGAGCAGTACTTC
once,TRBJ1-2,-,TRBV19,CASSTGTAYGYTF,TGTGCCAGTAGTACAGGGACGGCCTATGGCTACACCTTC
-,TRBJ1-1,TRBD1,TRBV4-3,CASSFRQGGTEAFF,TGCGCCAGCAGCTTCCGACAGGGAGGTACTGAAGCTTTCTTT
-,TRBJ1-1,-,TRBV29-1,CSVVYRVTEAFF,TGCAGCGTTGTGTACAGGGTGACTGAAGCTTTCTTT
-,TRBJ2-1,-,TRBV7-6,CASSLGLANEQFF,TGTGCCAGCAGCTTAGGATTAGCGAATGAGCAGTTCTTC
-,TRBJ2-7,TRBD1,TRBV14,CASSQEGQGYYEQYF,TGTGCCAGCAGCCAAGAGGGACAGGGGTACTACGAGCAGTACTTC
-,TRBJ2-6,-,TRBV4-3,CASSQFVEKEKYSGANVLTF,TGCGCCAGCAGCCAATTTGTGGAAAAGGAGAAGTACTCTGGGGCCAACGTCCTGACTTTC
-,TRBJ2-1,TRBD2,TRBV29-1,CSVTPGAIGLAGYPGSYNEQFF,TGCAGCGTTACCCCAGGGGCCATCGGACTAGCGGGTTATCCCGGCTCCTACAATGAGCAGTTCTTC
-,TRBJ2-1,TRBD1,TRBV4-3,CASSQDGPRTGNNEQFF,TGCGCCAGCAGCCAAGACGGCCCGAGGACAGGTAACAATGAGCAGTTCTTC
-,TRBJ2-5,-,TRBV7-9,CASTQPGQETQYF,TGTGCCAGCACCCAACCGGGACAAGAGACCCAGTACTTC
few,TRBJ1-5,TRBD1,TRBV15,CATSRGRTGSNQPQHF,TGTGCCACCAGCAGAGGACGGACAGGTAGCAATCAGCCCCAGCATTTT
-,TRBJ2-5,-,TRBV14,CASSQGTQVYQETQYF,TGTGCCAGCAGCCAAGGGACACAGGTCTACCAAGAGACCCAGTACTTC
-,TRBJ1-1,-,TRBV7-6,CASSLEAPSVNGNTEAFF,TGTGCCAGCAGCTTAGAAGCCCCAAGCGTTAATGGGAACACTGAAGCTTTCTTT
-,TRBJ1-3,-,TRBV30,CAWSWSSGNTIYF,TGTGCCTGGAGTTGGAGCTCTGGAAACACCATATATTTT
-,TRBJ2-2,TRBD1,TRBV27,CASSSYERTGGTGELFF,TGTGCCAGCAGTTCCTACGAGAGGACAGGGGGCACCGGGGAGCTGTTTTTT
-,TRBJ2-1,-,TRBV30,CAWSPAGLFRSYNEQFF,TGTGCCTGGTCCCCCGCGGGTCTTTTTAGGTCCTACAATGAGCAGTTCTTC
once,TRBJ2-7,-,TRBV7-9,CASSPTDSYEQYF,TGTGCCAGCAGTCCCACAGATTCCTACGAGCAGTACTTC
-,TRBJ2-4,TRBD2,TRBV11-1,CASSPERGDIQYF,TGTGCCAGCAGCCCAGAGCGGGGGGACATTCAGTACTTC
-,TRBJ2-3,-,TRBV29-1,CSVSTGQGGGSHADTQYF,TGCAGCGTTAGTACTGGACAGGGAGGCGGGAGCCACGCAGATACGCAGTATTTT
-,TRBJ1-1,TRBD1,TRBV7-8,CASSYRQGSRTEAFF,TGTGCCAGCAGCTACCGACAGGGGTCTAGGACTGAAGCTTTCTTT
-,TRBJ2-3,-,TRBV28,CASRTGGVEDTQYF,TGTGCCAGCAGAACGGGGGGCGTTGAAGATACGCAGTATTTT
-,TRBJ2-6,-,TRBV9,CASSVGGTRRPSGANVLTF,TGTGCCAGCAGCGTAGGTGGGACACGGAGACCCTCTGGGGCCAACGTCCTGACTTTC
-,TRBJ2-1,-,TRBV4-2,CASSQFPSGTLYNEQFF,TGTGCCAGCAGCCAATTTCCCAGCGGAACCCTTTACAATGAGCAGTTCTTC
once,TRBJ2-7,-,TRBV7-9,CASSSNPAAHEQYF,TGTGCCAGCAGCTCCAACCCGGCTGCGCACGAGCAGTACTTC
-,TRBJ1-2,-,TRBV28,CASIPYRGNYGYTF,TGTGCCAGCATCCCTTACCGAGGGAACTATGGCTACACCTTC
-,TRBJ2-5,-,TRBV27,CASSSGLETQYF,TGTGCCAGCAGCTCGGGTTTGGAGACCCAGTACTTC
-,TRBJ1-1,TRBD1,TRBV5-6,CASSPEGATEAFF,TGTGCCAGCAGCCCCGAGGGGGCCACTGAAGCTTTCTTT
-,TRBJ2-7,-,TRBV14,CASSAMEGAYEQYF,TGTGCCAGCAGCGCCATGGAGGGGGCCTACGAGCAGTACTTC
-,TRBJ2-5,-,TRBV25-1,CASSEWSETQYF,TGTGCCAGCAGTGAATGGAGCGAGACCCAGTACTTC
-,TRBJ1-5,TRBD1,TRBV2,CASSERTGGHQPQHF,TGTGCCAGCAGTGAGAGGACAGGGGGCCATCAGCCCCAGCATTTT
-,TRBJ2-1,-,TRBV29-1,CSSQEPYNEQFF,TGCAGCTCCCAAGAGCCCTACAATGAGCAGTTCTTC